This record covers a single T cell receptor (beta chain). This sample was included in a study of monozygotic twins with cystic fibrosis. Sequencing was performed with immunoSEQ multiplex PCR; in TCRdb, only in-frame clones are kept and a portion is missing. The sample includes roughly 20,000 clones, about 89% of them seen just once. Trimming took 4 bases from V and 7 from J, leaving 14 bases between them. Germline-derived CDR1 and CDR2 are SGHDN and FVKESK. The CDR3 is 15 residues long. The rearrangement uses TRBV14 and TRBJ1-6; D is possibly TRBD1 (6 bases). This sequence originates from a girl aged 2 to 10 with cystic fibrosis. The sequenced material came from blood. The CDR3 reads CASSLQQGPNSPLHF. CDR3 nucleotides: TGTGCCAGCAGCCTGCAACAGGGCCCGAATTCACCCCTCCACTTT.